These 24 T cell receptor beta chains originate from one sample sequenced in a study of cytomegalovirus exposure and HLA in healthy donors. The primer mix had 60 Vbeta and 13 Jbeta primers. This table comes from immunoSEQ multiplex PCR, and its TCRdb copy is limited to in-frame clones, with some not included. The sample shows about 100,000 clones, about three quarters of them seen only once. What was sequenced was PBMCs. These receptors were collected from a man aged 30-40 years in good health and CMV-seronegative.

This clone was observed a few times. J is TRBJ2-2 and V is TRBV18; TRBD2 matches 9 bases. The ends lost 1 base at V and 4 bases at J; junction bases unmatched: 4. Germline V gene data show CDR1 as KGHSH and CDR2 as LQKENI. The CDR3 is 16 residues long. The CDR3 here is CASSPLAGDPTGELFF. DNA of the CDR3: TGTGCCAGCTCACCACTAGCGGGAGACCCCACCGGGGAGCTGTTTTTT.

The rearrangement links TRBV9 to TRBJ1-4; D is unresolved. V was shortened by 0 bases and J by 4 bases, with 4 bases between the two germline ends. Per germline, CDR1 SGDLS and CDR2 YYNGEE. This CDR3 spans 13 amino acids. DNA of the CDR3: TGTGCCAGCAGCGTAGGAGATAATGAAAAACTGTTTTTT. Residues: CASSVGDNEKLFF.

The V gene is TRBV12-5, the J gene TRBJ2-1; the match to TRBD1 covers 12 bases. V lost 5 bases to trimming and J lost 8 bases; unmatched junction nucleotides: 7. Germline CDR1 and CDR2: LGHNT and FRNRAP. This CDR3 has 15 residues. The CDR3 DNA reads TGTGCTAGTGGTGTGGGGGACAGGGGGCAGGATGAGCAGTTCTTC. As protein: CASGVGDRGQDEQFF.

This chain joins TRBV28 and TRBJ2-4, with D maybe TRBD1 (6 bases). Per germline, CDR1 MDHEN and CDR2 SYDVKM. The ends were cut back, 2 bases at V and 5 bases at J, with 13 bases in the middle. This CDR3 spans 15 amino acids. In DNA, the CDR3 is TGTGCCAGCAGTTTAATGGGGGCGCGGGAAAACATTCAGTACTTC. Encoded protein: CASSLMGARENIQYF.

This clone was found once. The chain uses TRBV10-3 and TRBJ2-5, with TRBD1 as a possible D gene (5 bases). Trimming removed 7 bases at V and 3 bases at J, with 12 bases between. The germline gives CDR1 ENHRY, CDR2 SYGVKD. The CDR3 is 13 amino acids. The CDR3 nucleotides are TGTGCCATCAAGGGCCAACAGGAAGAGACCCAGTACTTC. It codes for CAIKGQQEETQYF.

A single count supports this clone. The chain joins TRBV6-1 to TRBJ2-3, with D maybe TRBD2 (6 bases). The length of the CDR3 is 16 residues. Germline-derived CDR1 and CDR2 are MNHNS and SASEGT. The V end lost 3 bases, the J end lost 8 bases, and 21 bases lay between the germline ends. DNA of the CDR3: TGTGCCAGCAGTGATCATGGGCTAGCGACCGAAGGTACGCAGTATTTT. As protein: CASSDHGLATEGTQYF.

The V call is TRBV9, the J call TRBJ2-2, with TRBD1 identical over 8 bases. V was pared by 4 bases and J by 4 bases, with 6 bases of the junction left unmatched. CDR1 and CDR2 from the germline V gene are SGDLS and YYNGEE. The CDR3 runs 15 residues. The CDR3 loop reads CASSPGQGGTGELFF. The CDR3 nucleotides read TGTGCCAGCAGCCCCGGACAGGGAGGCACCGGGGAGCTGTTTTTT. Filled out from reference TRBV9 and TRBJ2-2, the complete variable domain reads DSGVTQTPKHLITATGQRVTLRCSPRSGDLSVYWYQQSLDQGLQFLIQYYNGEERAKGNILERFSAQQFPDLHSELNLSSLELGDSALYFCASSPGQGGTGELFFGEGSRLTVL.

Note on this clone: This sample also contains other DNA sequences that code for the same CDR3. The chain has TRBV6-1 and TRBJ2-5; 11 bases are a match to TRBD2. Unmatched junction bases numbered 5, after V lost 0 bases and J lost 5 bases. Germline CDR1 is MNHNS and CDR2 is SASEGT. The CDR3 runs 16 residues. Here the CDR3 DNA reads TGTGCCAGCAGTGAAGCCCTAGCGGGGGGAGTGGAGACCCAGTACTTC. It translates to CASSEALAGGVETQYF.

This chain joins TRBV6-5 and TRBJ1-2; 7 bases are shared with TRBD1. The CDR3 is 15 amino acids. V lost 5 bases to trimming and J lost 2 bases; unmatched junction nucleotides: 8. Germline CDR1 MNHEY, CDR2 SVGAGI. The CDR3 sequence is CASSISPGQNYGYTF. CDR3 in DNA: TGTGCCAGCAGTATCTCCCCGGGACAGAACTATGGCTACACCTTC.

The rearrangement joins TRBV5-4 to TRBJ1-6, with 11 bases aligning to TRBD1. This CDR3 comprises 16 residues. The germline CDR1 and CDR2 sequences are SGHNT and YYREEE (reference sequence). V shed 3 bases and J 7 bases; nucleotides not matched to a gene: 6. For the CDR3, the DNA is TGTGCCAGCAGCTCCGGACAGGGGGCGACCAATTCACCCCTCCACTTT. This translates into CASSSGQGATNSPLHF. Variable domain in full (rest from reference TRBV5-4 and TRBJ1-6): ETGVTQSPTHLIKTRGQQVTLRCSSQSGHNTVSWYQQALGQGPQFIFQYYREEENGRGNFPPRFSGLQFPNYSSELNVNALELDDSALYLCASSSGQGATNSPLHFGNGTRLTVT.

This clone was found once. J is TRBJ1-5 and V is TRBV19; D is uncertain. This CDR3 comprises 15 residues. Deletions cut 1 base from V and 0 bases from J, with 7 bases between. Germline values: CDR1 LNHDA, CDR2 SQIVND (reference sequence). The CDR3 region is CASSIARNSNQPQHF. CDR3 in DNA: TGTGCCAGTAGTATAGCCCGTAATAGCAATCAGCCCCAGCATTTT.

The rearrangement uses TRBV5-5 and TRBJ1-5, with TRBD1 matching 7 bases. The CDR3 runs to 14 residues. Germline V lookup: CDR1 SGHKS, CDR2 YYEKEE (reference sequence). The ends lost 4 bases at V and 2 bases at J; junction bases unmatched: 3. Here the CDR3 reads CASSDGQGNQPQHF. DNA of the CDR3: TGTGCCAGCAGCGACGGACAGGGCAATCAGCCCCAGCATTTT. Combining the CDR3 with reference TRBV5-5 and TRBJ1-5 gives the whole variable domain DAGVTQSPTHLIKTRGQQVTLRCSPISGHKSVSWYQQVLGQGPQFIFQYYEKEERGRGNFPDRFSARQFPNYSSELNVNALLLGDSALYLCASSDGQGNQPQHFGDGTRLSIL.

The chain employs TRBV7-8 and TRBJ2-1; TRBD1 might be the D (6 bases). The CDR3 spans 12 residues. Germline lookup yields CDR1 SGHVS and CDR2 FQNEAQ. The V end lost 5 bases, the J end lost 5 bases, and 7 bases lay between the germline ends. The CDR3 region has the DNA TGTGCCAGCAGCGCAGGGGACAATGAGCAGTTCTTC. This encodes CASSAGDNEQFF.

V usage is TRBV7-6 and J usage is TRBJ2-7; 9 bases line up with TRBD1. The CDR3 has 14 residues. Germline V lookup: CDR1 SGHVS, CDR2 FNYEAQ. J lost 5 bases, V lost 5 bases, and 7 bases had no gene match. The CDR3 region is CASSLRDRANEQYF. In DNA form, the CDR3 reads TGTGCCAGCAGCCTACGGGACAGGGCAAACGAGCAGTACTTC.

The gene calls are TRBV19 and TRBJ1-4; 8 positions match TRBD1. Germline CDR1 LNHDA, CDR2 SQIVND (reference sequence). This CDR3 is built from 15 residues. Trimming removed 6 bases from V and 8 bases from J; junction bases left unmatched: 11. CDR3 sequence (DNA): TGTGCCAGTAGCCTTATACAGGGGGAGAACGAAAAACTGTTTTTT. Translating gives CASSLIQGENEKLFF.

This CDR3 reads CASGVQGLLSNQPQHF. The CDR3 DNA reads as TGTGCCAGCGGCGTACAGGGGTTACTAAGCAATCAGCCCCAGCATTTT. The rearrangement joins TRBV19 to TRBJ1-5; 7 bases align to TRBD1. J lost 1 base, V lost 9 bases, and 12 bases had no gene match. Germline CDR1 is LNHDA and CDR2 is SQIVND (reference sequence). CDR3 length equals 16 residues.

This clone came up a few times. This chain links TRBV11-3 with TRBJ2-5, with a possible D match to TRBD2 (6 bases). The V and J ends lost 1 base and 5 bases respectively, with 8 bases between them. Germline lookup yields CDR1 SGHNT and CDR2 YENEEA. The CDR3 runs to 13 residues. The CDR3 loop reads CASSLGEAETQYF. In DNA, the CDR3 is TGTGCCAGCAGCTTAGGGGAGGCGGAGACCCAGTACTTC. The complete variable domain, with remaining parts taken from reference TRBV11-3 and TRBJ2-5, reads EAGVVQSPRYKIIEKKQPVAFWCNPISGHNTLYWYLQNLGQGPELLIRYENEEAVDDSQLPKDRFSAERLKGVDSTLKIQPAELGDSAVYLCASSLGEAETQYFGPGTRLLVL.

In this sample, this clone turned up a few times. DNA for the CDR3: TGTGCCAGCAGCCAAGATTGGGACAGACAAAATTCACCCCTCCACTTT. Protein product: CASSQDWDRQNSPLHF. This chain connects TRBV4-2 to TRBJ1-6; 7 positions match TRBD1. There are 16 residues in the CDR3. Losses at the gene ends were 0 bases for V and 7 bases for J; bases not matched to a gene: 6. CDR1 LGHNA and CDR2 YNFKEQ come from the germline V gene.

This rearrangement joins TRBV19 to TRBJ2-1; the D gene is possibly TRBD2 (5 bases). The V gene's germline CDR1 is LNHDA and CDR2 SQIVND (reference sequence). V was trimmed by 3 bases and J by 2 bases, leaving 11 bases between them. The CDR3 has 15 amino acids. The CDR3 reads CASSMGGGAYNEQFF. The CDR3 DNA reads TGTGCCAGTAGTATGGGCGGAGGTGCCTACAATGAGCAGTTCTTC.

This clone was seen a single time. The chain links TRBV6-6 to TRBJ1-6; 8 positions match TRBD1. V shed 5 bases, J shed 9 bases, and the junction held 9 bases outside the gene matches. Germline-derived CDR1 and CDR2 are MNHNY and SVGAGI (reference sequence). The CDR3 extends over 15 amino acids. The chain's CDR3 is CASSNRGQGPSPLHF. CDR3 in DNA: TGTGCCAGCAGTAACCGCGGACAGGGCCCTTCACCCCTCCACTTT.

The table lists this clone with a count of one. The chain has TRBV7-6 and TRBJ2-5; 9 bases match TRBD2. The CDR3 contains 14 residues. V shed 5 bases and J 5 bases; nucleotides not matched to a gene: 6. Germline V gene data show CDR1 as SGHVS and CDR2 as FNYEAQ. The CDR3 region has the DNA TGTGCCAGCAGCCCCCGTACTAGCGGGGAGACCCAGTACTTC. The encoded protein is CASSPRTSGETQYF.

This rearrangement joins TRBV5-1 to TRBJ1-2, with 7 bases aligning to TRBD1. Germline loops: CDR1 SGHRS, CDR2 YFSETQ. The CDR3 runs to 15 residues. V lost 2 bases, J lost 7 bases, and 11 bases stayed unmatched. The CDR3 protein is CASSLGLTGWGGYTF. As DNA, the CDR3 is TGCGCCAGCAGCTTAGGACTGACAGGGTGGGGTGGCTACACCTTC. The whole variable domain, filled in from reference TRBV5-1 and TRBJ1-2, reads KAGVTQTPRYLIKTRGQQVTLSCSPISGHRSVSWYQQTPGQGLQFLFEYFSETQRNKGNFPGRFSGRQFSNSRSEMNVSTLELGDSALYLCASSLGLTGWGGYTFGSGTRLTVV.

V usage is TRBV25-1 and J usage is TRBJ1-4, with D unclear. Germline V lookup: CDR1 MGHDK, CDR2 SYGVNS. The CDR3 length is 13 residues. V was trimmed by 6 bases and J by 5 bases, leaving 10 bases between them. DNA of the CDR3: TGTGCCAGCAGGGGGAGGTTGAATGAAAAACTGTTTTTT. This gives the protein CASRGRLNEKLFF.

This clone was detected a few times. V gene TRBV27 combines with J gene TRBJ2-4, with 11 bases aligning to TRBD2. The CDR3 contains 16 residues. Germline V CDR1 and CDR2: MNHEY, SMNVEV (reference sequence). V dropped 7 bases and J dropped 15; count of bases not matched to a gene: 20. The CDR3 DNA reads as TGTGCCAGCACCCTCCTAGGAGCTAGCGGGGGGCCGGGCCCGTACTTC. Amino acid sequence: CASTLLGASGGPGPYF.